Presented here are 8 T cell receptor beta chains from one specimen sequenced in a study of Graves' ophthalmopathy and Graves' hyperthyroidism. Amplifying from RNA transcripts, the study obtained TCR beta CDR3 regions. An initial RT-PCR round employing HTBI primers preceded a second-round multiplex PCR. TCRdb used MiXCR to reprocess the multiplex PCR reads, holding one entry per CDR3 protein. The sample shows fewer than 600,000 distinct CDR3 sequences, 13% to 15% of them seen only once. Sequenced material: blood. Receptors originate from a woman between 25 and 40 years old with Graves' ophthalmopathy.

This clonotype has ten or more counts. The CDR3 DNA reads TGTGCCAGCAGTTACTCGAGCGGGGTAATGGGGAACTATGGCTACACCTTC. Translated: CASSYSSGVMGNYGYTF. This chain connects TRBV6-5 to TRBJ1-2; D unresolved. Trimming pared 0 bases from V and 2 bases from J, leaving 16 bases between. CDR3 length equals 17 residues. Germline loops: CDR1 MNHEY, CDR2 SVGAGI.

This clonotype was seen repeatedly, ten times or more. This rearrangement joins TRBV12-3 or TRBV12-4 to TRBJ2-7, with no clear D. V lost 0 bases to trimming and J lost 1 base, with 7 bases between them. This CDR3 has 14 amino acids. The CDR3 DNA reads TGTGCCAGCAGTTTAGCGGGCAGTTCCTACGAGCAGTACTTC. It yields the protein CASSLAGSSYEQYF.

This clonotype has at least ten counts. The chain couples TRBV13 to TRBJ2-7; no reliable D call. The CDR3 length is 14 residues. Per the germline V gene, CDR1 is PRHDT and CDR2 is FYEKMQ (reference sequence). Trimming removed 1 base from V and 4 bases from J, with 11 bases in between. CDR3 DNA sequence: TGTGCCAGCAGCTTAGTGGACCACGGGTACGAGCAGTACTTC. Residues: CASSLVDHGYEQYF.

Concerning this clonotype itself: At one end, the junction sequence differs from germline, possibly due to a read error. This chain connects TRBV5-1 to TRBJ2-5; 7 bases match TRBD2. This CDR3 spans 14 amino acids. In germline, CDR1 is SGHRS, CDR2 YFSETQ. The CDR3 DNA is TGCGCCAGCACCCGGGAGGCCCTATGGGAGACCAAGTACTTC. It codes for CASTREALWETKYF.

This clonotype has at least ten counts. V usage is TRBV6-2 or TRBV6-3 and J usage is TRBJ2-5; 7 nucleotides align to TRBD2. The germline V gene has CDR1 MNHEY and CDR2 SVGEGT. This CDR3 is built from 14 residues. V gave up 7 bases and J gave up 0 bases; unmatched junction bases: 5. DNA of the CDR3: TGTGCCAGCAATTTGGGACTAAACCAAGAGACCCAGTACTTC. This gives the protein CASNLGLNQETQYF.

This clonotype was seen many times. The V gene is TRBV28, the J gene TRBJ2-7; unclear D gene. The CDR3 runs to 12 residues. Trimming cost V 10 bases and J 0 bases, with 10 bases left between them. Germline assignment: CDR1 MDHEN and CDR2 SYDVKM. CDR3 amino acids: CATVRSSYEQYF. The CDR3 region has the DNA TGTGCCACCGTGCGGAGCTCCTACGAGCAGTACTTC.

V gene TRBV20-1 combines with J gene TRBJ1-1, with 9 bases identical to TRBD1. V gave up 5 bases and J gave up 7 bases; unmatched junction bases: 8. CDR1 and CDR2 (germline): DFQATT, SNEGSKA (reference sequence). This CDR3 contains 13 residues. In nucleotides, the CDR3 is TGCAGTGCTCCAACAGGGGGCAGGGGTGAAGCTTTCTTT. Amino acid sequence: CSAPTGGRGEAFF.

The chain uses TRBV7-8 and TRBJ2-5, with D maybe TRBD1 (6 bases). This CDR3 comprises 16 residues. The V and J ends lost 4 bases and 2 bases respectively, with 17 bases between them. Germline V lookup: CDR1 SGHVS, CDR2 FQNEAQ. CDR3 nucleotide sequence: TGTGCCAGCAGCTCACCCAGGGGTCCTGCACAAGAGACCCAGTACTTC. Translated: CASSSPRGPAQETQYF.